Listed below are T cell receptor beta chains from one sample, sequenced in a study of shared clonotypes between healthy human individuals. Generated by immunoSEQ multiplex PCR, the TCRdb table keeps only in-frame clones and is missing some. The repertoire holds roughly 890,000 clones, with about 91% as singletons. Sequencing was carried out using naive CD8+ T cells sorted from blood. Source of these receptors: a man aged 25 to 40 in good health. The CDR3 runs from the conserved cysteine through the conserved F or W. A D gene is named only where the DNA matches it firmly. Not all rows give a size; the values are once, few, many and, for expanded clones, a class.

CDR3nt	CDR3aa	v_gene	j_gene	abundance	d_gene
TGTGCCAGCTCACTTTTGGACAGAGATAGCAATCAGCCCCAGCATTTT	CASSLLDRDSNQPQHF	TRBV18	TRBJ1-5	NA	NA
TGTGCCAGCAGCCCGCTAGCGAATGGCGGGGAGCTGTTTTTT	CASSPLANGGELFF	TRBV5-4	TRBJ2-2	NA	NA
TGTGCCAGCAGCTTAACCCCACAGGGGGATAACTATGGCTACACCTTC	CASSLTPQGDNYGYTF	TRBV13	TRBJ1-2	NA	TRBD1
TGTGCCAGCAGTTTCGGGGTTCGGGGGGCCTACGAGCAGTACTTC	CASSFGVRGAYEQYF	TRBV27	TRBJ2-7	NA	TRBD2
TGTGCCAGCAGTAGGGCGGGAAGCTACAATGAGCAGTTCTTC	CASSRAGSYNEQFF	TRBV7-9	TRBJ2-1	NA	NA
TGCGCCAGCAGCCACCGACTAGCGGAGACCCAGTACTTC	CASSHRLAETQYF	TRBV4-1	TRBJ2-5	NA	TRBD2
TGTGCTAGTGGTTTCGGTCATGAGCAGTTCTTC	CASGFGHEQFF	TRBV12-5	TRBJ2-1	NA	NA
TGTGCCAGCAGCTTAGATCCCGGACAGGGGATCGACGAGCAGTACTTC	CASSLDPGQGIDEQYF	TRBV11-2	TRBJ2-7	NA	TRBD1
TGTGCCAGCAGTTTTTTCGCGGGGGCGGGTTACGAGCAGTACTTC	CASSFFAGAGYEQYF	TRBV27	TRBJ2-7	once	NA
TGTGCAAGTCCGTCCTACGAGCAGTACTTC	CASPSYEQYF	TRBV12-2	TRBJ2-7	few	NA
TGTGCCAGCAGCCACAGGGCTGTTGGCTACGAGCAGTACTTC	CASSHRAVGYEQYF	TRBV7-8	TRBJ2-7	NA	NA
TGCAGCGTTGAAGACACAGTGATCGACACAGATACGCAGTATTTT	CSVEDTVIDTDTQYF	TRBV29-1	TRBJ2-3	once	NA
TGTGCCAGCACCCGCGGAGGCAGGCCCTATGGCTACACCTTC	CASTRGGRPYGYTF	TRBV28	TRBJ1-2	NA	NA
TGTGCCAGCAGCTTGGGAGGACGAGGCGGTGAAAAACTGTTTTTT	CASSLGGRGGEKLFF	TRBV5-4	TRBJ1-4	NA	NA
TGTGCCAGCAGTTTAAGCGGAGGGGCGAACACTGAAGCTTTCTTT	CASSLSGGANTEAFF	TRBV27	TRBJ1-1	NA	NA
TGTGCCAGCAGCTCATTGACTAGCGGGAGATTTCTTCTTACGCAGTATTTT	CASSSLTSGRFLLTQYF	TRBV7-9	TRBJ2-3	NA	TRBD2
TGTGCCAGCTCACCACCCAGGACCACCTACGAGACCGGGGAGCTGTTTTTT	CASSPPRTTYETGELFF	TRBV18	TRBJ2-2	NA	NA
TGTGCCAGCAGCTTCAGGGAGAATGAGCAGTTCTTC	CASSFRENEQFF	TRBV14	TRBJ2-1	NA	NA
TGCGCCAGCAGCCAAGAAGGGGCTAGCAGCTACGAGCAGTACTTC	CASSQEGASSYEQYF	TRBV4-3	TRBJ2-7	NA	NA
TGCGCCAGCAGTGAGTCGGGGTCGAGGTTGGGATGGAACACTGAAGCTTTCTTT	CASSESGSRLGWNTEAFF	TRBV10-2	TRBJ1-1	once	NA
TGTGCCAGCAGCGCGCGGGTCCAGGCGGGGGAAAAACTGTTTTTT	CASSARVQAGEKLFF	TRBV9	TRBJ1-4	NA	NA
TGTGCCAGCAGTTTGACGGGTATGAACACTGAAGCTTTCTTT	CASSLTGMNTEAFF	TRBV27	TRBJ1-1	few	NA
TGTGCCAGCAGTCCCCGCGGGGAAAATCAGCCCCAGCATTTT	CASSPRGENQPQHF	TRBV28	TRBJ1-5	NA	NA
TGTGCCAGCAGCGGGGTTGTTGGGGCCAACGTCCTGACTTTC	CASSGVVGANVLTF	TRBV9	TRBJ2-6	NA	NA
TGTGCCAGCAGCTGGGACAGGGGACGGATATACGAGCAGTACTTC	CASSWDRGRIYEQYF	TRBV7-9	TRBJ2-7	NA	TRBD1
TGTGCCAGCAGCTCGACAGGGCACTCCTACGAGCAGTACTTC	CASSSTGHSYEQYF	TRBV5-4	TRBJ2-7	NA	TRBD1
TGTGCCAGCAGCTCGCCAGGGGAGAATCAGCCCCAGCATTTT	CASSSPGENQPQHF	TRBV7-9	TRBJ1-5	NA	NA
TGTGCCAGCAGCTCCCTCCCGGGCGGGACCTCCTACGAGCAGTACTTC	CASSSLPGGTSYEQYF	TRBV11-2	TRBJ2-7	NA	NA
TGTGCCAGCAGCTTCACAGGGGGAACTACCTACGAGCAGTACTTC	CASSFTGGTTYEQYF	TRBV11-3	TRBJ2-7	NA	TRBD1
TGTGCCAGCAGCGCGGCCACTAGCACAGATACGCAGTATTTT	CASSAATSTDTQYF	TRBV14	TRBJ2-3	NA	NA
TGTGCCAGCAGGAGGAACACCGGGGAGCTGTTTTTT	CASRRNTGELFF	TRBV9	TRBJ2-2	NA	NA
TGTGCCAGCAGCCAATCAAGACTTCAAGAGACCCAGTACTTC	CASSQSRLQETQYF	TRBV14	TRBJ2-5	once	NA
TGTGCCAGCAGTTTGTCCCCCTACGAGCAGTACTTC	CASSLSPYEQYF	TRBV28	TRBJ2-7	NA	NA
TGTGCCAGCTCGACAGGAGGAAGGAACACTGAAGCTTTCTTT	CASSTGGRNTEAFF	TRBV18	TRBJ1-1	NA	NA
TGTGCCAGTAGTTCGTGGACTAGCGGGGCTGAGGCTGACGAGCAGTACTTC	CASSSWTSGAEADEQYF	TRBV19	TRBJ2-7	NA	TRBD2
TGTGCCAGCAGTTTGACTAGCGGGAGTCTTTGGAATGAGCAGTTCTTC	CASSLTSGSLWNEQFF	TRBV27	TRBJ2-1	NA	TRBD2
TGTGCCAGCAGCTTGGGGGGGGCGGACACTGAAGCTTTCTTT	CASSLGGADTEAFF	TRBV5-4	TRBJ1-1	NA	NA
TGTGCCAGCAGATCAAGGGGACTAGCAGCCTACGAGCAGTACTTC	CASRSRGLAAYEQYF	TRBV7-2	TRBJ2-7	NA	TRBD2
TGTGCCAGTAGTATTGGGGCCGGCTATCAGCCCCAGCATTTT	CASSIGAGYQPQHF	TRBV19	TRBJ1-5	NA	NA
TGTGCCAGCAGCTCACGGCAGGGGCCCTCCTACGAGCAGTTCTTC	CASSSRQGPSYEQFF	TRBV11-1	TRBJ2-1	NA	NA
TGTGCCAGCAGTTTTTCAGAAATCTACAATGAGCAGTTCTTC	CASSFSEIYNEQFF	TRBV28	TRBJ2-1	NA	NA
TGTGCCAGCTCACCGGGACCAAGAGCGGACACTGAAGCTTTCTTT	CASSPGPRADTEAFF	TRBV18	TRBJ1-1	NA	NA
TGTGCCAGCAGCGTTACAGGGGGCGGATACGAGCAGTACTTC	CASSVTGGGYEQYF	TRBV7-9	TRBJ2-7	NA	TRBD1
TGTGCCATCAGGCCGGGTGGAACTAACTATGGCTACACCTTC	CAIRPGGTNYGYTF	TRBV10-3	TRBJ1-2	NA	NA
TGTGCCTGGAATCGACTAGCGGGAGGGTCCCCGTGGGACAATGAGCAGTTCTTC	CAWNRLAGGSPWDNEQFF	TRBV30	TRBJ2-1	NA	TRBD2
TGCGCCAGCAGCCAGGTAGCCGGAGACTCCTACGAGCAGTACTTC	CASSQVAGDSYEQYF	TRBV4-3	TRBJ2-7	NA	NA
TGTGCCACCAGCACCTCCCGCTTTGGTAGCGGGAGTATCGGGGAGCTGTTTTTT	CATSTSRFGSGSIGELFF	TRBV15	TRBJ2-2	NA	TRBD2
TGTGCCAGCAGGCTGGCTAGCGGGTACAATGAGCAGTTCTTC	CASRLASGYNEQFF	TRBV2	TRBJ2-1	NA	TRBD2